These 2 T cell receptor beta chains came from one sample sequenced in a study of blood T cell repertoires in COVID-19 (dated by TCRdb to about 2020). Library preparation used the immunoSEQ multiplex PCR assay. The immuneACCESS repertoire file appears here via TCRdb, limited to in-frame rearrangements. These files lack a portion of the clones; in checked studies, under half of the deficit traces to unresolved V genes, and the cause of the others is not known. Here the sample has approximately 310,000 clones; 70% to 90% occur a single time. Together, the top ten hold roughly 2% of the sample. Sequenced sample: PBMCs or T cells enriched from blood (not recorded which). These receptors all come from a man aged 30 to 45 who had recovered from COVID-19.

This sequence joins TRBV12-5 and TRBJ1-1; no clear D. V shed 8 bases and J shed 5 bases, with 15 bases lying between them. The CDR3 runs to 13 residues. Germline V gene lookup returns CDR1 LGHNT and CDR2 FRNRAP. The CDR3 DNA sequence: TGTGCTAGTAAGGGAGATTGGGTGACTGAAGCTTTCTTT. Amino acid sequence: CASKGDWVTEAFF.

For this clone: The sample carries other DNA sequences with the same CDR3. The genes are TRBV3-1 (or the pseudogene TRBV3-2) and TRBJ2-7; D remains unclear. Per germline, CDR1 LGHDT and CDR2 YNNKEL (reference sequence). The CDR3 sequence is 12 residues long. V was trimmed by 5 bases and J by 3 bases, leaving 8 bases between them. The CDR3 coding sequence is TGTGCCAGCAGCTACTCGGTCTACGAGCAGTACTTC. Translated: CASSYSVYEQYF.